The 7 T cell receptor beta chains reported below all come from one sample, sequenced in a study of Graves' ophthalmopathy and Graves' hyperthyroidism. The authors amplified TCR beta CDR3 regions, and they did so from RNA transcripts for repertoire sequencing. An initial RT-PCR round employing HTBI primers preceded a second-round multiplex PCR. Each CDR3 protein is one row after TCRdb ran MiXCR on the multiplex PCR reads. The sample lists fewer than 350,000 distinct CDR3 sequences, about a sixth seen once, with more than 9% in the top ten. The sample taken for sequencing was peripheral blood. The receptors originated from an adult man with Graves' ophthalmopathy.

This clonotype was seen many times. The chain carries TRBV6-2 or TRBV6-3 and TRBJ1-2, with TRBD1 identical over 11 bases. Trimming removed 7 bases from V and 3 bases from J; junction bases left unmatched: 4. Germline V gene data show CDR1 as MNHEY and CDR2 as SVGEGT. This CDR3 has 14 amino acids. For the CDR3, the DNA is TGTGCCAGCACCCGGACAGGGGGCGACTATGGCTACACCTTC. Encoded protein: CASTRTGGDYGYTF.

The CDR3 nucleotides are TGTGCTAGTGGGTATGACTGGCAAGAGACCCAGTACTTC. Translation gives CASGYDWQETQYF. This chain uses TRBV12-5 with TRBJ2-5; no clear D gene. Trimming removed 6 bases at V and 2 bases at J, with 10 bases between. Germline V CDR1 and CDR2: LGHNT, FRNRAP. The CDR3 has 13 residues.

In this sample, this clonotype turned up many times. This chain connects TRBV5-1 to TRBJ2-5; D unresolved. V was cut by 0 bases and J by 3 bases, with 6 bases left in between. The germline gives CDR1 SGHRS, CDR2 YFSETQ. CDR3 length: 13 residues. The CDR3, as DNA: TGCGCCAGCAGCTTGGCAGCAGAAGAGACCCAGTACTTC. This sequence encodes CASSLAAEETQYF.

This clonotype was detected many times. V is TRBV6-1 and J is TRBJ2-7; D is undetermined. Trimming left V 6 bases short and J 5 bases short, with 14 bases between. The germline V gene encodes CDR1 MNHNS and CDR2 SASEGT. The CDR3 loop spans 13 amino acids. CDR3 coding DNA: TGTGCCAGCAGGCCTTCGGACCGAAACGAGCAGTACTTC. Protein product: CASRPSDRNEQYF.

This clonotype was seen ten or more times. The chain recombines TRBV27 with TRBJ2-5, with 8 bases lining up with TRBD1. The CDR3 contains 13 residues. After removal of 4 bases from V and 5 bases from J, the junction contained 3 bases not matched to a gene. The V gene's germline CDR1 is MNHEY and CDR2 SMNVEV (reference sequence). As DNA, the CDR3 is TGTGCCAGCAGTTCATACAGGGGGGAGACCCAGTACTTC. This sequence encodes CASSSYRGETQYF.

Ten or more counts support this clonotype. The chain employs TRBV20-1 and TRBJ1-5, with 11 bases aligning to TRBD1. Germline values: CDR1 DFQATT, CDR2 SNEGSKA (reference sequence). CDR3 length equals 18 residues. V was pared by 4 bases and J by 1 base, with 12 bases of the junction left unmatched. The CDR3 reads CSANPGTGGVGSNQPQHF. The CDR3 DNA reads TGCAGTGCTAACCCCGGGACAGGGGGTGTAGGGAGCAATCAGCCCCAGCATTTT.

The chain has TRBV12-3 or TRBV12-4 and TRBJ2-7; D may be TRBD1 or TRBD2 (5 bases each). CDR3 length: 14 residues. V lost 7 bases and J 3 bases, leaving 16 bases between the germline ends. The chain's CDR3 is CASKKRDGRYEQYF. CDR3 sequence (DNA): TGTGCCAGCAAGAAGAGGGACGGACGCTACGAGCAGTACTTC.